A single sample is the source of the 27 T cell receptor beta chains below, sequenced in a study of T cells after yellow fever vaccination. TCRdb re-called the 5' RACE reads through MiXCR, storing one row per CDR3 protein. Among some 560,000 distinct CDR3 sequences, 15% to 20% were seen once, and the ten largest hold roughly an eighth. The source was PBMCs, collected 15 days after the yellow fever booster vaccination. The receptors here all came from a man between 25 and 39 years old who received the YFV17D yellow fever vaccine.

This clonotype turned up a few times. The gene calls are TRBV6-6 and TRBJ2-3; TRBD2 matches at 7 bases. V lost 6 bases to trimming and J lost 14 bases; unmatched junction nucleotides: 11. The CDR3 is 12 amino acids. CDR1 is MNHNY and CDR2 is SVGAGI in the germline V gene (reference sequence). CDR3 region: CASSLRGGFVYF. CDR3 sequence (DNA): TGTGCCAGCAGCCTCCGGGGAGGGTTTGTGTATTTT.

This clonotype was seen a few times. The chain carries TRBV29-1 and TRBJ2-1; D might be TRBD1 or TRBD2, each matching 6 bases. The CDR3 spans 16 residues. Per the germline V gene, CDR1 is SQVTM and CDR2 is ANQGSEA. V was trimmed by 7 bases and J by 0 bases, leaving 19 bases between them. CDR3 protein: CSEVPWGDNSYNEQFF. For the CDR3, the DNA is TGCAGCGAGGTCCCCTGGGGGGACAACTCCTACAATGAGCAGTTCTTC.

This clonotype appeared a few times. V gene TRBV12-3 or TRBV12-4 combines with J gene TRBJ1-3; D unclear. CDR3 length: 13 amino acids. V lost 10 bases to trimming and J lost 0 bases, with 10 bases between them. For the CDR3, the DNA is TGTGCCACCGGACCGCGCTCTGGAAACACCATATATTTT. This sequence encodes CATGPRSGNTIYF.

The rearrangement links TRBV20-1 to TRBJ2-7; 8 nucleotides agree with TRBD2. The junction had 9 bases not matched to a gene; V was cut back by 1 base and J by 4 bases. Germline V gene sequence: CDR1 DFQATT, CDR2 SNEGSKA (reference sequence). The CDR3 totals 15 residues. The CDR3 region has the DNA TGCAGTGCTAGAGTAGAACGGGAGGGCCGTTACGAGCAGTACTTC. It translates to CSARVEREGRYEQYF.

This clonotype was counted at least ten times. The J gene is TRBJ2-7, the V gene TRBV20-1, with a possible D match to TRBD2 (6 bases). This CDR3 region has 13 residues. Germline-derived CDR1 and CDR2 are DFQATT and SNEGSKA (reference sequence). The germline V and J ends were trimmed by 5 bases and 7 bases, with 18 bases remaining between them. CDR3 sequence reads: CSAAPGTRKEQYF. The CDR3 DNA follows: TGCAGTGCTGCCCCCGGGACTCGGAAGGAGCAGTACTTC.

The chain links TRBV12-3 or TRBV12-4 to TRBJ2-1; D is possibly TRBD2 (6 bases). V lost 5 bases and J 2 bases, leaving 13 bases between the germline ends. The CDR3 has 15 amino acids. The CDR3 protein is CASSHPGAAYNEQFF. CDR3 DNA sequence: TGTGCCAGCAGTCATCCGGGAGCTGCCTACAATGAGCAGTTCTTC.

V gene TRBV9 combines with J gene TRBJ2-1; the D is unclear. With 3 bases removed from V and 1 base from J, the gap between germline ends came to 5 bases. CDR1 SGDLS and CDR2 YYNGEE come from the germline V gene. CDR3 length equals 13 residues. CDR3 coding DNA: TGTGCCAGCAGCGCCGAGTCCTACAATGAGCAGTTCTTC. Its protein product is CASSAESYNEQFF.

The chain combines TRBV5-1 with TRBJ1-1; a weak D match, TRBD1 (5 bases). The CDR3 is 15 amino acids. Looked up from germline, CDR1 is SGHRS and CDR2 is YFSETQ. Trimming cost V 4 bases and J 0 bases, with 13 bases left between them. The CDR3 here is CASSMGEGMNTEAFF. The CDR3, as DNA: TGCGCCAGCAGCATGGGGGAAGGGATGAACACTGAAGCTTTCTTT. Using reference TRBV5-1 and TRBJ1-1 for the parts outside the CDR3, the full variable domain is KAGVTQTPRYLIKTRGQQVTLSCSPISGHRSVSWYQQTPGQGLQFLFEYFSETQRNKGNFPGRFSGRQFSNSRSEMNVSTLELGDSALYLCASSMGEGMNTEAFFGQGTRLTVV.

J is TRBJ1-5 and V is TRBV6-6; no reliable D call. The germline V and J ends were trimmed by 5 bases and 3 bases, with 2 bases remaining between them. The germline CDR1 and CDR2 sequences are MNHNY and SVGAGI (reference sequence). This CDR3 is built from 11 residues. The CDR3: CASSNNQPQHF. CDR3 nucleotide sequence: TGTGCCAGCAGTAACAATCAGCCCCAGCATTTT.

The chain joins TRBV12-3 or TRBV12-4 to TRBJ2-2, with D perhaps TRBD2 (6 bases). The CDR3 covers 15 residues. V was pared by 4 bases and J by 6 bases, with 15 bases between. The CDR3 reads CASSSDAGGAGELFF. DNA of the CDR3: TGTGCCAGCAGTTCGGACGCCGGAGGGGCCGGGGAGCTGTTTTTT.

The table lists this clonotype with a few counts. V and J are TRBV7-9 and TRBJ2-1; the D gene is possibly TRBD2 (5 bases). V was clipped by 8 bases and J by 5 bases, with 16 bases between them. Germline lookup yields CDR1 SEHNR and CDR2 FQNEAQ (reference sequence). The CDR3 spans 14 residues. This CDR3 is CASEGVGRNNEQFF. In DNA, the CDR3 is TGTGCCAGCGAGGGAGTAGGAAGGAACAATGAGCAGTTCTTC. The whole variable domain, remainder taken from reference TRBV7-9 and TRBJ2-1, is DTGVSQNPRHKITKRGQNVTFRCDPISEHNRLYWYRQTLGQGPEFLTYFQNEAQLEKSRLLSDRFSAERPKGSFSTLEIQRTEQGDSAMYLCASEGVGRNNEQFFGPGTRLTVL.

The chain joins TRBV7-8 to TRBJ2-3, with TRBD2 identical over 11 bases. CDR1 is SGHVS, CDR2 FQNEAQ, per germline. This CDR3 spans 16 amino acids. V was clipped by 5 bases and J by 2 bases; unmatched bases: 6. The CDR3 protein is CASSLLAGGATDTQYF. CDR3 coding DNA: TGTGCCAGCAGCCTTCTAGCGGGAGGTGCCACAGATACGCAGTATTTT.

This chain connects TRBV7-8 to TRBJ2-7, with TRBD2 matching over 10 bases. After removal of 1 base from V and 4 bases from J, the junction contained 7 bases not matched to a gene. Germline assignment: CDR1 SGHVS and CDR2 FQNEAQ. The CDR3 loop spans 16 amino acids. CDR3 in DNA: TGTGCCAGCAGCTTAGGGGGCAGCGGGAGGGGTTACGAGCAGTACTTC. Its translation is CASSLGGSGRGYEQYF.

The rearrangement links TRBV5-5 to TRBJ2-3; possibly TRBD1 for D (5 bases). This CDR3 is built from 14 residues. V was shortened by 4 bases and J by 8 bases, with 17 bases between the two germline ends. CDR1 and CDR2 (germline): SGHKS, YYEKEE (reference sequence). CDR3 sequence: CASSLQGLWGTQYF. Here the CDR3 DNA reads TGTGCCAGCAGCCTTCAGGGTCTATGGGGTACGCAGTATTTT.

As DNA, the CDR3 is TGCAGTGCTAGAGATTTTTCAGGGTGGAAGACCCAGTACTTC. Encoded protein: CSARDFSGWKTQYF. V and J are TRBV20-1 and TRBJ2-5, with D perhaps matching TRBD1 (5 bases). The V gene lost 0 bases and the J gene lost 6 bases, with 14 bases spanning the gap. Looked up from germline, CDR1 is DFQATT and CDR2 is SNEGSKA (reference sequence). The CDR3 covers 14 residues.

The chain combines TRBV3-1 with TRBJ2-1; D is tentatively TRBD1 or TRBD2 (5 bases each). CDR3 size: 18 residues. Between the trimmed V and J ends, which lost 3 bases and 3 bases, there was a span of 21 bases. The V gene's germline CDR1 is LGHDT and CDR2 YNNKEL (reference sequence). CDR3 nucleotide sequence: TGTGCCAGCAGCCACGGGACCCTCGGACCCAAAGACTACAATGAGCAGTTCTTC. Protein sequence: CASSHGTLGPKDYNEQFF.

The chain recombines TRBV18 with TRBJ2-3; TRBD2 might be the D (5 bases). CDR3 size: 15 residues. Trimming took off 3 bases at V and 3 bases at J, with 13 bases between the two ends. The germline CDR1 and CDR2 sequences are KGHSH and LQKENI. CDR3 region: CASSPGIVSTDTQYF. CDR3 sequence (DNA): TGTGCCAGCTCACCCGGGATTGTGTCGACAGATACGCAGTATTTT.

This clonotype appeared a few times. The V and J genes are TRBV20-1 and TRBJ2-2, with D perhaps matching TRBD2 (5 bases). The CDR3 extends over 13 amino acids. The germline V gene has CDR1 DFQATT and CDR2 SNEGSKA (reference sequence). V was pared by 4 bases and J by 1 base, with 7 bases between. The DNA for the CDR3 is TGCAGTGCTAAGGCGGGGAACACCGGGGAGCTGTTTTTT. Translated: CSAKAGNTGELFF.

This chain uses TRBV15 with TRBJ2-5; no reliable D call. V lost 0 bases and J 1 base, leaving 9 bases between the germline ends. Per germline, CDR1 LNHNV and CDR2 YYDKDF (reference sequence). There are 15 residues in the CDR3. CDR3 loop: CATSRDRLTQETQYF. The CDR3 DNA is TGTGCCACCAGCAGAGATAGGCTGACCCAAGAGACCCAGTACTTC.

The V call is TRBV20-1, the J call TRBJ2-3; D is perhaps TRBD1 (6 bases). Trimming pared 2 bases from V and 4 bases from J, leaving 13 bases between. The CDR3 is made up of 14 amino acids. The germline gives CDR1 DFQATT, CDR2 SNEGSKA (reference sequence). CDR3 amino acids: CSARPQTGPDTQYF. The DNA for the CDR3 is TGCAGTGCTAGACCACAGACAGGCCCAGATACGCAGTATTTT.

This clonotype was counted between two and nine times. Written as DNA, the CDR3 is TGCAGTGCTCCCGACTTTAGCGGAGAGGATGAGCAGTTCTTC. It encodes CSAPDFSGEDEQFF. The V gene is TRBV20-1, the J gene TRBJ2-1; a weak D match, TRBD2 (6 bases). The V end lost 5 bases, the J end lost 8 bases, and 19 bases lay between the germline ends. The CDR3 consists of 14 residues. CDR1 is DFQATT and CDR2 is SNEGSKA in the germline V gene (reference sequence).

This clonotype was found a few times. The chain has TRBV27 and TRBJ2-3; D might be TRBD2 (5 bases). Trimming stripped 7 bases from V and 8 bases from J, with 16 bases between. CDR1 and CDR2 (germline): MNHEY, SMNVEV (reference sequence). The CDR3 loop spans 13 amino acids. CDR3 nucleotide sequence: TGTGCCAGCACACAATCCAACGGGGTTACGCAGTATTTT. It yields the protein CASTQSNGVTQYF.

This chain uses TRBV29-1 with TRBJ1-1; 8 bases match TRBD1. Germline CDR1 SQVTM, CDR2 ANQGSEA. The length of the CDR3 is 12 residues. J gave up 8 bases and V 8 bases, and 10 bases lay outside the gene matches. DNA for the CDR3: TGCAGCACTAAGGGGACAGGATCGGAAGCTTTCTTT. Translation gives CSTKGTGSEAFF.

The CDR3 DNA reads as TGCGCCAGCAGCCAAGGCCCGCAGGTGATACAATTCTACGAGCAGTACTTC. It codes for CASSQGPQVIQFYEQYF. The V and J genes are TRBV4-1 and TRBJ2-7; D gene unclear. CDR3 length: 17 amino acids. Per germline, CDR1 MGHRA and CDR2 YSYEKL. Between the trimmed V and J ends, which lost 1 base and 3 bases, there was a span of 19 bases.

V and J are TRBV4-3 and TRBJ2-5, with D perhaps TRBD2 (6 bases). V was pared by 0 bases and J by 4 bases, with 9 bases between. Per the germline V gene, CDR1 is LGHNA and CDR2 is YSLEER. This CDR3 spans 14 amino acids. CDR3 region: CASSQDLLAETQYF. In nucleotides, the CDR3 is TGCGCCAGCAGCCAAGATCTACTAGCAGAGACCCAGTACTTC.

The chain recombines TRBV4-3 with TRBJ2-7; D tentatively reads TRBD1 or TRBD2 (6 bases each). Germline loops: CDR1 LGHNA, CDR2 YSLEER. The CDR3 is 14 amino acids. V was trimmed by 1 base and J by 2 bases, leaving 9 bases between them. CDR3 bases: TGCGCCAGCAGCCAAGTGCGGGACACCTACGAGCAGTACTTC. Protein sequence: CASSQVRDTYEQYF.

The chain uses TRBV6-5 and TRBJ2-7; D is possibly TRBD2 (6 bases). This CDR3 is 15 amino acids long. The V end lost 0 bases, the J end lost 2 bases, and 11 bases lay between the germline ends. Germline V gene data show CDR1 as MNHEY and CDR2 as SVGAGI. DNA of the CDR3: TGTGCCAGCAGTTACTCGTCGGGAGACCCCTACGAGCAGTACTTC. This codes for CASSYSSGDPYEQYF.